This TCR beta chain comes out of a study of CD8+ T cells in alopecia areata. Whole-study results and caveats: Sharing of TCRs across patients appeared less clear than in mice, possibly for HLA-related reasons.

This clone was counted a few times. The antigen is not known. Sequencing used cDNA as its template, made by extracting RNA and reverse transcribing it. Using immunoSEQ multiplex PCR, the repertoire was profiled, and TCRdb retains in-frame clones only, with some absent. The sample consists of about 250,000 clones, 45% to 70% of them appearing once. Treatment of the sample: oral pan-JAK inhibitor, 5-10 mg twice daily. Individuals with alopecia areata gave both lesional scalp punch biopsies and peripheral blood for collection. The CDR3 is made up of 14 amino acids. Germline CDR1 MNHEY, CDR2 SVGAGI. V lost 5 bases to trimming and J lost 1 base, with 11 bases between them.

The clonotype was recovered from a human donor with alopecia areata. The V call is TRBV6-5, the J call TRBJ1-1; D ambiguous. The input for sequencing was CD4+ T cells sorted from blood, taken between weeks 51 and 54, from a patient treated with tofacitinib. In nucleotides, the CDR3 is TGTGCCAGCAGTCCGTCACTCACGAACACTGAAGCTTTCTTT. It specifies CASSPSLTNTEAFF.